This T cell receptor beta chain emerged from a study of molecular identifiers for immune sequencing clone quantification. Findings and limits, study-wide: Spiked Jurkat TCR RNA equal to one cell could reportedly be picked out among 850,000 to 1,000,000 naive cells.

The germline V and J ends were trimmed by 4 bases and 3 bases, with 10 bases remaining between them. The CDR3 is 13 residues long. Germline lookup yields CDR1 LGHDT and CDR2 YNNKEL (reference sequence). This clonotype was seen more than once but under ten times. Its antigen is as yet unknown. TCRdb used MiXCR to reprocess the PCR reads, holding one entry per CDR3 protein. The table records about 100,000 distinct CDR3 sequences, roughly a third of them present only once. The sequence derives from a human donor in good health. Some libraries in this study had Jurkat cell RNA spiked in. V gene TRBV3-1 combines with J gene TRBJ2-7; D is unclear. Sequenced material: naive CD8+ T cells from blood, with Jurkat cell RNA spiked in. Subset specified: FACS-sorted CD8+CD4-CCR7+CD45RA+ naive T cells. CDR3 DNA: TGTGCCAGCAGCCCCGCTATAGGCTACGAGCAGTACTTC. This sequence encodes CASSPAIGYEQYF.